What follows are 27 T cell receptor beta chains derived from one specimen sequenced in a study of cytomegalovirus exposure and HLA in healthy donors. The PCR employed 60 Vbeta primers together with 13 Jbeta primers. Here immunoSEQ multiplex PCR was the method, and the copy in TCRdb shows in-frame clones only, minus some. The data contain roughly 180,000 clones, about four fifths of them seen just once; the ten biggest clones take up about 1.9%. Sequenced: PBMCs. The receptors were gathered from a woman under 40 in good health and CMV-seronegative.

V and J are TRBV2 and TRBJ2-1, with D maybe TRBD1 (6 bases). There are 12 residues in the CDR3. V lost 1 base and J 10 bases, leaving 8 bases between the germline ends. Germline CDR1 and CDR2: SNHLY and FYNNEI. In DNA form, the CDR3 reads TGTGCCAGCAGTGAAGAGGGGGACGAGCAGTTCTTC. Its translation: CASSEEGDEQFF.

The V gene is TRBV15, the J gene TRBJ2-1; 7 bases match TRBD1. Germline V lookup: CDR1 LNHNV, CDR2 YYDKDF (reference sequence). V lost 0 bases and J lost 5; bases outside the gene matches: 16. The CDR3 spans 19 residues. The CDR3, as DNA: TGTGCCACCAGCAGAGATCTGTGGGACAGCTACCTTTTGAACAATGAGCAGTTCTTC. Encoded protein: CATSRDLWDSYLLNNEQFF.

The table lists this clone with a few counts. The V call is TRBV19, the J call TRBJ1-5; no firm D call. The CDR3 covers 15 residues. CDR1 and CDR2 (germline): LNHDA, SQIVND (reference sequence). V lost 6 bases to trimming and J lost 1 base, with 13 bases between them. CDR3 region: CASSPAGVSNQPQHF. The CDR3 DNA follows: TGTGCCAGTAGCCCTGCGGGAGTCAGCAATCAGCCCCAGCATTTT.

The gene calls are TRBV7-9 and TRBJ2-2, with TRBD2 matching over 7 bases. CDR1 is SEHNR and CDR2 is FQNEAQ in the germline V gene (reference sequence). The CDR3 sequence is 14 residues long. V gave up 7 bases and J gave up 1 base; unmatched junction bases: 3. The CDR3 is CASKGGGNTGELFF. The CDR3, as DNA: TGTGCCAGCAAGGGCGGGGGGAACACCGGGGAGCTGTTTTTT.

The chain combines TRBV10-3 with TRBJ2-3; the match to TRBD1 covers 9 bases. CDR3 size: 16 residues. CDR1 is ENHRY and CDR2 is SYGVKD in the germline V gene. Germline trimming cut 3 bases from V and 5 bases from J; bases unmatched to any gene: 9. The CDR3 here is CAISELTGGVGDTQYF. CDR3 DNA sequence: TGTGCCATCAGTGAACTGACAGGGGGGGTTGGAGATACGCAGTATTTT.

The chain recombines TRBV7-9 with TRBJ1-4; tentative D call: TRBD1 (5 bases). The CDR3 is made up of 15 amino acids. V lost 1 base to trimming and J lost 7 bases, with 13 bases between them. From germline, CDR1 is SEHNR and CDR2 FQNEAQ (reference sequence). The CDR3 DNA reads as TGTGCCAGCAGCTTAGGACAGTCCAGAGGTGAAAAACTGTTTTTT. It is translated as CASSLGQSRGEKLFF.

This clone was seen only once. The V gene is TRBV20-1, the J gene TRBJ1-2; no firm D call. CDR3 length: 11 amino acids. Per germline, CDR1 DFQATT and CDR2 SNEGSKA (reference sequence). The V gene lost 3 bases and the J gene lost 7 bases, with 9 bases spanning the gap. This chain's CDR3 is CSASGEGGYTF. The DNA for the CDR3 is TGCAGTGCTAGCGGGGAAGGTGGCTACACCTTC.

V is TRBV18 and J is TRBJ2-7; 10 positions match TRBD1. Germline CDR1 is KGHSH and CDR2 is LQKENI. V lost 5 bases and J lost 6; bases outside the gene matches: 4. The CDR3 length is 13 residues. CDR3 residues: CASSRDRGSEQYF. CDR3 nucleotides: TGTGCCAGCTCAAGGGACAGGGGTTCCGAGCAGTACTTC.

This clone was detected once. In nucleotides, the CDR3 is TGTGCCAGCAACAAAGAGGGGGACAGAACTACAGATACGCAGTATTTT. Amino acids: CASNKEGDRTTDTQYF. The chain has TRBV21-1 and TRBJ2-3; TRBD1 reflects the table's D call only, with no check against the DNA. TRBV21-1 is deemed a pseudogene. The CDR3 runs 16 residues.

This chain connects TRBV5-1 to TRBJ2-5, with a tentative D call TRBD1 (6 bases). CDR3 length equals 14 residues. The germline V and J ends were trimmed by 4 bases and 2 bases, with 12 bases remaining between them. Germline V CDR1 and CDR2: SGHRS, YFSETQ. The CDR3 loop is CASSVSTGQETQYF. CDR3 in DNA: TGCGCCAGCAGCGTCAGCACAGGGCAAGAGACCCAGTACTTC.

The sample holds one count of this clone. In the same sample, other DNA sequences code for this CDR3. CDR3 coding DNA: TGTGCCAGCAGCGTAGGAGGGGGCGGCTACACCTTC. It is translated as CASSVGGGGYTF. This chain links TRBV9 with TRBJ1-2, with 7 bases fitting TRBD1. From germline, CDR1 is SGDLS and CDR2 YYNGEE. This CDR3 spans 12 amino acids. The trim removed 0 bases at V and 8 bases at J, leaving 1 base unmatched. Supplemented by reference TRBV9 and TRBJ1-2, the full variable domain reads DSGVTQTPKHLITATGQRVTLRCSPRSGDLSVYWYQQSLDQGLQFLIQYYNGEERAKGNILERFSAQQFPDLHSELNLSSLELGDSALYFCASSVGGGGYTFGSGTRLTVV.

V gene TRBV5-1 combines with J gene TRBJ1-2, with 8 positions matching TRBD1. CDR3 length: 16 amino acids. Germline assignment: CDR1 SGHRS and CDR2 YFSETQ. Trimming at V came to 4 bases and at J to 4 bases, leaving 12 bases not matched to a gene. CDR3 protein: CASSLTGVGSPYGYTF. CDR3 sequence (DNA): TGCGCCAGCAGCCTGACAGGGGTGGGCTCTCCCTATGGCTACACCTTC.

This clone was observed a single time. V usage is TRBV18 and J usage is TRBJ1-1; D gene uncertain. V lost 0 bases, J lost 4 bases, and 12 bases lay in between. The CDR3 has 15 residues. Germline CDR1 and CDR2: KGHSH and LQKENI. CDR3 residues: CASSPPARAGTEAFF. CDR3 in DNA: TGTGCCAGCTCACCACCGGCGCGGGCAGGCACTGAAGCTTTCTTT.

DNA for the CDR3: TGCAGCGCGGGGGGTTTGGGCTCTGGAAACACCATATATTTT. It translates to CSAGGLGSGNTIYF. The rearrangement joins TRBV29-1 to TRBJ1-3; tentatively, D is TRBD1 (5 bases). Germline CDR1 reads SQVTM; CDR2 reads ANQGSEA. The CDR3 runs to 14 residues. The V end lost 7 bases, the J end lost 0 bases, and 13 bases lay between the germline ends.

The V gene is TRBV7-8, the J gene TRBJ2-4; TRBD1 matches at 7 bases. J lost 0 bases, V lost 5 bases, and 10 bases had no gene match. Germline V lookup: CDR1 SGHVS, CDR2 FQNEAQ. The CDR3 runs 17 residues. The CDR3 protein is CASSTNNRGLAKNIQYF. DNA of the CDR3: TGTGCCAGCAGCACGAACAACAGGGGATTAGCCAAAAACATTCAGTACTTC.

The chain uses TRBV30 and TRBJ1-2; D might be TRBD1 (6 bases). Germline-derived CDR1 and CDR2 are GTSNPN and SVGIG (reference sequence). Trimming removed 5 bases at V and 3 bases at J, with 19 bases between. The CDR3 is 15 amino acids. The DNA for the CDR3 is TGTGCCTGGCTCACCGGTGCAGGGGATGACTATGGCTACACCTTC. Translation gives CAWLTGAGDDYGYTF.

The chain has TRBV19 and TRBJ2-5; TRBD1 is a possible D gene (6 bases). The CDR3 covers 13 residues. CDR1 is LNHDA and CDR2 is SQIVND in the germline V gene (reference sequence). V shed 1 base and J shed 5 bases, with 8 bases lying between them. As DNA, the CDR3 is TGTGCCAGTAGTATAGGGGGGCGGGAGACCCAGTACTTC. This codes for CASSIGGRETQYF.

The table lists this clone with a count of one. The rearrangement uses TRBV6-5 and TRBJ1-2, with D possibly matching TRBD1 (5 bases). CDR1 MNHEY and CDR2 SVGAGI come from the germline V gene. Trimming pared 0 bases from V and 4 bases from J, leaving 15 bases between. This CDR3 is built from 16 residues. The CDR3 loop is CASSYSSGRGIYGYTF. DNA of the CDR3: TGTGCCAGCAGTTACTCGAGTGGGCGGGGGATCTATGGCTACACCTTC.

The chain combines TRBV7-2 with TRBJ1-5, with TRBD1 matching over 11 bases. The V segment lost 1 base and the J segment 2 bases; nucleotides outside the gene matches: 1. The CDR3 has 16 amino acids. CDR1 SGHTA and CDR2 FQGNSA come from the germline V gene. CDR3 in amino acids: CASSLGTGGGNQPQHF. CDR3 DNA: TGTGCCAGCAGCTTAGGGACAGGGGGCGGCAATCAGCCCCAGCATTTT.

In nucleotides, the CDR3 is TGCGCCAGCAGCCCAGGGGGAAGAGGGGCTGAAGCTTTCTTT. Its protein is CASSPGGRGAEAFF. The genes are TRBV5-1 and TRBJ1-1, with TRBD1 identical over 7 bases. The CDR3 is made up of 14 amino acids. V lost 4 bases, J lost 6 bases, and 9 bases stayed unmatched. Germline CDR1 is SGHRS and CDR2 is YFSETQ.

V gene TRBV6-5 combines with J gene TRBJ2-7; the D gene is possibly TRBD1 (5 bases). Trimming stripped 6 bases from V and 2 bases from J, with 14 bases between. Germline CDR1 reads MNHEY; CDR2 reads SVGAGI. The CDR3 loop spans 14 amino acids. This chain's CDR3 is CASRPPDKTYEQYF. For the CDR3, the DNA is TGTGCCAGCAGGCCCCCGGACAAAACCTACGAGCAGTACTTC.

This chain links TRBV5-1 with TRBJ2-3; 7 bases map to TRBD1. Per germline, CDR1 SGHRS and CDR2 YFSETQ. The CDR3 consists of 15 residues. Trimming took 6 bases from V and 3 from J; bases not matched to a gene: 10. DNA for the CDR3: TGCGCCAGCACTAATCGACAGGGTAGTACAGATACGCAGTATTTT. Its translation: CASTNRQGSTDTQYF.

The rearrangement joins TRBV19 to TRBJ2-7, with a tentative D call TRBD2 (7 bases). The CDR3 covers 14 residues. V lost 3 bases and J lost 2, with 11 bases in between. Per germline, CDR1 LNHDA and CDR2 SQIVND (reference sequence). CDR3 residues: CASSMEGGTYEQYF. In DNA form, the CDR3 reads TGTGCCAGTAGTATGGAGGGGGGGACCTACGAGCAGTACTTC.

The J gene is TRBJ1-1, the V gene TRBV7-9; 9 bases match TRBD1. Germline CDR1 SEHNR, CDR2 FQNEAQ (reference sequence). V shed 6 bases, J shed 5 bases, and the junction held 4 bases outside the gene matches. CDR3 length: 13 amino acids. CDR3 sequence: CASSWTGVTEAFF. The CDR3 bases are TGTGCCAGCAGTTGGACAGGGGTTACTGAAGCTTTCTTT.

In nucleotides, the CDR3 is TGTGCCAGCTCAACGGACAGAAACTATGGCTACACCTTC. Its translation: CASSTDRNYGYTF. The V gene is TRBV18, the J gene TRBJ1-2; TRBD1 is a possible D gene (6 bases). The germline V gene has CDR1 KGHSH and CDR2 LQKENI. The CDR3 contains 13 residues. V dropped 5 bases and J dropped 2 bases, with 9 bases sitting between them.

The chain links TRBV7-2 to TRBJ2-1; 12 bases agree with TRBD2. The CDR3 totals 17 residues. Unmatched junction bases numbered 11, after V lost 2 bases and J lost 9 bases. CDR1 and CDR2 (germline): SGHTA, FQGNSA. Here the CDR3 DNA reads TGTGCCAGCAGCTTAATACCTGGACTAGCGGGGTCGGGTGAGCAGTTCTTC. It encodes CASSLIPGLAGSGEQFF.

The chain recombines TRBV4-3 with TRBJ1-1, with D possibly being TRBD1 (5 bases). The germline V gene encodes CDR1 LGHNA and CDR2 YSLEER. V lost 0 bases to trimming and J lost 3 bases, with 14 bases between them. This CDR3 region has 16 residues. DNA for the CDR3: TGCGCCAGCAGCCAAGAATTTACAGGTTCTTACACTGAAGCTTTCTTT. Translation gives CASSQEFTGSYTEAFF.